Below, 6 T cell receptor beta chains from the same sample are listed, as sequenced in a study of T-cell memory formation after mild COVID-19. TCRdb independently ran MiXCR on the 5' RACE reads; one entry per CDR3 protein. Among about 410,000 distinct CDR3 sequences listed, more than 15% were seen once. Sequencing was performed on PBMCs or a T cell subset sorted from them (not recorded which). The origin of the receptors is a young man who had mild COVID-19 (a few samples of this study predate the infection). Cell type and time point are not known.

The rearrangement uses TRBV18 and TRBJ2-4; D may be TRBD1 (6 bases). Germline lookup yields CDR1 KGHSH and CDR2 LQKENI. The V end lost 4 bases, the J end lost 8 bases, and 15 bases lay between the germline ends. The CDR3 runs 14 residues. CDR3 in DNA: TGTGCCAGCTCACGCGGACAGTCAGGGGACATTCAGTACTTC. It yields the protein CASSRGQSGDIQYF.

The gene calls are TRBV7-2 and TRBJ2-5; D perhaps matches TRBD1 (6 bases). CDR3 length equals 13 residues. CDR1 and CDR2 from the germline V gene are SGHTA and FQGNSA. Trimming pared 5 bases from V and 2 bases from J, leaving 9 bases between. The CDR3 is CASSIQGQETQYF. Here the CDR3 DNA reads TGTGCCAGCAGCATACAGGGACAAGAGACCCAGTACTTC. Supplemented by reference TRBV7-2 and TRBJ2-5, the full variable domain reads GAGVSQSPSNKVTEKGKDVELRCDPISGHTALYWYRQSLGQGLEFLIYFQGNSAPDKSGLPSDRFSAERTGGSVSTLTIQRTQQEDSAVYLCASSIQGQETQYFGPGTRLLVL.

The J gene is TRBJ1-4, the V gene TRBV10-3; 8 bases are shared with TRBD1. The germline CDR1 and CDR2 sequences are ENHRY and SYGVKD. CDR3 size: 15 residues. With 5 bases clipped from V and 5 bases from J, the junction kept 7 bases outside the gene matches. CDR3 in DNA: TGTGCCATCAGTCCAGGGGGCGCGGGGAATGAAAAACTGTTTTTT. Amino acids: CAISPGGAGNEKLFF.

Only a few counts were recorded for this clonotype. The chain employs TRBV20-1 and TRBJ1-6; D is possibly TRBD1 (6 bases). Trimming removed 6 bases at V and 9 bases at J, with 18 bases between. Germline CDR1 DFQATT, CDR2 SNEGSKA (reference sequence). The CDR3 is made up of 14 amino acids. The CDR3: CSATTRGWGSPLHF. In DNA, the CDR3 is TGCAGTGCAACGACTAGGGGGTGGGGTTCACCCCTCCACTTT.

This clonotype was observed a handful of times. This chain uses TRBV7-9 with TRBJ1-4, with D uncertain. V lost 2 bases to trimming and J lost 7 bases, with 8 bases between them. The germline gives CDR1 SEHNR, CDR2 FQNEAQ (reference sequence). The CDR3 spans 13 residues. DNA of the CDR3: TGTGCCAGCAGCTTAATCAGTGGTGAAAAACTGTTTTTT. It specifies CASSLISGEKLFF.

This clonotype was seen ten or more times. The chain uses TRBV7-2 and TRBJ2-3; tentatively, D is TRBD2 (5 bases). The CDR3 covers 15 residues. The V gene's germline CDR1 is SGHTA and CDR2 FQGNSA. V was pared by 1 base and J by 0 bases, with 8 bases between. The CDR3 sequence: CASSLVSGSTDTQYF. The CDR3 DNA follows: TGTGCCAGCAGCTTAGTATCGGGGAGCACAGATACGCAGTATTTT. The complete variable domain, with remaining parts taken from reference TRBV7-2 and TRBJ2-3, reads GAGVSQSPSNKVTEKGKDVELRCDPISGHTALYWYRQSLGQGLEFLIYFQGNSAPDKSGLPSDRFSAERTGGSVSTLTIQRTQQEDSAVYLCASSLVSGSTDTQYFGPGTRLTVL.